The source of this T cell receptor (beta chain) is a study of blood T cell repertoires in COVID-19. Assay used: immunoSEQ multiplex PCR; TCRdb lists only in-frame clones, some missing. There are around 140,000 clones in the sample; around 80% occur only once, and around 16% lies in the top ten. The sequence came from a man in his fifties with acute or convalescent COVID-19. Sample: peripheral blood.

The CDR3 loop reads CASSPPAPGGENEQFF. In DNA form, the CDR3 reads TGTGCCAGCAGCCCCCCCGCCCCGGGGGGCGAGAATGAGCAGTTCTTC. This chain connects TRBV7-9 to TRBJ2-1; tentative D call: TRBD2 (7 bases). V dropped 5 bases and J dropped 7 bases, with 21 bases sitting between them. CDR1 and CDR2 from the germline V gene are SEHNR and FQNEAQ (reference sequence). The CDR3 covers 16 residues.